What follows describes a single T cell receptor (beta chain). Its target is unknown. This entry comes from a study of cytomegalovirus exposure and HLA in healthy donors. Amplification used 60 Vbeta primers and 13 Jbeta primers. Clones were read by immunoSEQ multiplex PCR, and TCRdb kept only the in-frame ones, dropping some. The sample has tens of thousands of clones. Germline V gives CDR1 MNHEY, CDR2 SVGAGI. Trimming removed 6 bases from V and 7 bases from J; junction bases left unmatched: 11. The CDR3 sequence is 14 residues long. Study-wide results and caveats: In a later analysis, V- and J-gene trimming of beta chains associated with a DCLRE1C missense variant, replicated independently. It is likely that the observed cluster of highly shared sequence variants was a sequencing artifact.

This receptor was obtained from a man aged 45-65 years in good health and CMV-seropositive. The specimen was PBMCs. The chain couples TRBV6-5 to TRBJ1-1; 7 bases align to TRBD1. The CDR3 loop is CASSRDSPTVEAFF. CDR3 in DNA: TGTGCCAGCAGCCGGGACAGTCCAACTGTTGAAGCTTTCTTT.